This TCR beta chain was sequenced in a study of CXCR3-negative and CXCR3-positive naive CD8 T cells. Study-wide results and limits: In naive cells, CXCR3-negative and CXCR3-positive subsets had similar TRBV-TRBJ usage; memory cells differed. Fresh PBMCs went into most assays, and CXCR3 expression partly declined after cryopreservation.

There are 14 residues in the CDR3. Germline V lookup: CDR1 LNHDA, CDR2 SQIVND (reference sequence). The libraries of TRB cDNA were constructed through 5' RACE using UMI labels. TCRdb reworked the 5' RACE reads into one entry per CDR3 protein, no DNA. This table holds fewer than 80,000 distinct CDR3 sequences. Turning to this clonotype: The antigen is undetermined.

The chain links TRBV19 to TRBJ2-5. The sequencing sample was made of naive CXCR3- CD8+ T cells from blood. Subset denoted: CD45RO-CCR7+CD27+CD95- naive CD8+ T cells lacking CXCR3 (TNR3-). This receptor was obtained from a human donor in good health. Some clones in this sample may be carry-over from other donors' samples. CDR3 protein: CASSTDWTEETQYF.